The sequence of this T cell receptor (beta chain) was determined in a study of CD8 T cells in Susac syndrome (dated by TCRdb to about 2019). Study-wide context: Among the sequenced Susac syndrome patients, 5 or 6 had clinically active disease and roughly 8 were in clinical remission. Repertoire sequencing was used to test whether CD8+ T cell activation and differentiation in Susac syndrome was antigen driven. Clonality of the CD8+ T cell repertoire was compared between about a dozen healthy donors, roughly 14 Susac syndrome patients and fewer than 16 multiple sclerosis patients. At blood withdrawal, Susac syndrome patients were either therapy-naive, taking corticosteroids (in some cases with IVIg as well), or taking IVIg alone. Study-level results and caveats: CD8+ repertoires in Susac syndrome showed clonal expansion, which was highest in CD8+ TEMRA cells and was greater in clinically active patients than in remitting patients. Roughly 15 Susac-specific public clones were identified in the total CD8+ repertoire, and about 5 Susac-specific public clones were identified in the CD8+ TEMRA repertoire. The number of individuals in the TCR sequencing and HLA analysis was recognized as being relatively small.

RNA was extracted with the RNeasy kit and about 0.5 to 1 ug was reverse transcribed using random hexamers. TCR beta CDR3 regions were amplified with the immunoSEQ multiplex PCR assay covering 54 Vbeta and 13 Jbeta segments. PCR amplification bias was corrected using a synthetic template baseline for primer optimization and computational correction. The original methods were these. Only productive sequences were kept, with reads annotated to V, D and J genes according to IMGT and analyzed in immunoSEQ Analyzer. To calculate clonality, Shannon entropy was normalized by log2 of the number of productive unique sequences and then subtracted from one. For each patient and control, public and private clones were evaluated among the 100 most prevalent clones. Susac-specific clones were defined as absent from healthy and MS cohorts, roughly 1,100 published viral clones and other ImmuneACCESS disease sequences. TCRdb trimmed the raw reads at Q25, called clones with MiXCR and kept productive beta chains. Duplicate CDR3 protein sequences are folded into a single record with the most common DNA and genes. V and J calls and clone size were set by TCRdb, not the authors. The sample records roughly 100,000 distinct CDR3 sequences, around 96% of which are singletons. The top ten clones comprise 0.55% to 0.8% of the sample.

Peripheral blood CD8+ and CD4+ T cells from healthy donors, Susac syndrome patients and multiple sclerosis patients were profiled by high-throughput TCR beta sequencing. The Susac syndrome patients fulfilled recently defined diagnostic criteria for definite or probable disease. Bulk CD8+ and CD4+ T cells were purified by magnetic negative isolation, while CD8+ TEMRA cells were enriched using FACS. Blood was drawn into EDTA tubes, processed within 24 hours, and PBMCs were isolated by density gradient centrifugation. PBMCs intended for TCR sequencing were cryopreserved in liquid nitrogen and were subsequently thawed in a 37 degrees C water bath. The sorted or isolated CD4+, CD8+ and CD8+ TEMRA cells had a purity of 90% or higher. The CDR3 sequence holds 12 residues, the cysteine and phenylalanine included. This entry keeps only the CDR3 DNA: 36 bases, framed from base 1. The germline V gene (reference sequence) specifies GTSNPN as CDR1 and SVGIG as CDR2.

Notes on this clonotype: Its cognate antigen has yet to be identified. Within one base of it there is no much larger clone, and no base qualities were kept.

The V gene is TRBV30 and the J gene is TRBJ1-4, with 7 middle bases fitting TRBD1. The TCR comes from a human donor with Susac syndrome. The source material was CD8+ T cells from PBMCs. The CDR3 loop reads CGGGGENEKLFF. The sequenced DNA: TGTGGCGGAGGGGGCGAGAATGAAAAACTGTTTTTT.